This entry concerns a single T cell receptor (beta chain). J was trimmed by 2 bases and V by 4 bases; bases with no gene match: 6. In germline, CDR1 is SGHNT, CDR2 YENEEA. The CDR3 sequence is 17 residues long. Treatment indicated: preoperative locoregional IRX-2 cytokine immunotherapy. Preoperative locoregional IRX-2 cytokine immunotherapy was tested in the phase Ib source study. The data are from a study of preoperative IRX-2 immunotherapy in early breast cancer. Data came from immunoSEQ multiplex PCR; TCRdb stores just in-frame clones and leaves some out. The sample has about 62,000 clones; approximately 94% are singletons.

This clonotype was sampled from a human donor with breast cancer. The rearrangement joins TRBV11-3 to TRBJ2-2; 11 bases are shared with TRBD1. This material was obtained from a patient treated with IRX-2 immunotherapy. The DNA of the CDR3 is TGTGCCAGCAGCTCGACCGGACAGGGGGCAAACACCGGGGAGCTGTTTTTT. The encoded protein is CASSSTGQGANTGELFF.